This is a list of T cell receptor beta chains from one sample in a study of cytomegalovirus exposure and HLA in healthy donors. Profiled with immunoSEQ multiplex PCR; TCRdb holds only in-frame clones, not every one. The sample gives more than 200,000 clones, about three quarters of which show up once; roughly 2% is in the top ten. Input material: PBMCs. These receptors originate from a man aged 18 to 35 in good health and CMV-seronegative. Each CDR3 is given with its conserved first and last residue. The order of the fields is V gene, D gene, J gene, clone size, CDR3 protein, CDR3 DNA. The D gene is left open where the match is weak. Not all rows give a size; the values are once, few, many and, for expanded clones, a class.

TRBV7-8	-	TRBJ2-1	once	CASSNEEGVYNEQFF	TGTGCCAGCAGCAACGAGGAGGGCGTATACAATGAGCAGTTCTTC
TRBV18	TRBD1	TRBJ1-1	-	CASSLPGQGRTEAFF	TGTGCCAGCTCACTCCCCGGACAGGGCCGGACTGAAGCTTTCTTT
TRBV15	-	TRBJ2-3	-	CATSRVDMQDTQYF	TGTGCCACCAGCAGGGTTGACATGCAGGATACGCAGTATTTT
TRBV5-8	TRBD1	TRBJ2-7	-	CASSYQTGPYEQYF	TGTGCCAGCAGCTACCAGACAGGGCCCTACGAGCAGTACTTC
TRBV10-3	TRBD1	TRBJ2-6	-	CAIRTGTGNSGANVLTF	TGTGCCATCAGAACCGGGACAGGAAACTCTGGGGCCAACGTCCTGACTTTC
TRBV7-2	-	TRBJ2-3	-	CASSHRPDTQYF	TGTGCCAGCAGCCACAGGCCGGATACGCAGTATTTT
TRBV6-5	-	TRBJ1-1	-	CASSLWQGNTEAFF	TGTGCCAGCAGTTTGTGGCAGGGGAACACTGAAGCTTTCTTT
TRBV9	TRBD1	TRBJ1-2	-	CASSPSTGGWEGYTF	TGTGCCAGCAGCCCCTCGACAGGGGGCTGGGAAGGCTACACCTTC
TRBV29-1	TRBD1	TRBJ1-4	-	CSVSPRDSGEKLFF	TGCAGCGTTTCGCCCCGGGACAGTGGAGAAAAACTGTTTTTT
TRBV18	-	TRBJ1-5	-	CASSPEGYSNQPQHF	TGTGCCAGCTCACCAGAGGGATATAGCAATCAGCCCCAGCATTTT
TRBV7-3	-	TRBJ2-5	-	CASSRGDRGGLSETQYF	TGTGCCAGCAGCCGCGGGGATAGGGGGGGCCTCTCAGAGACCCAGTACTTC
TRBV5-1	-	TRBJ1-1	-	CASSNGGEGTEAFF	TGCGCCAGCAGCAATGGGGGCGAAGGCACTGAAGCTTTCTTT
TRBV13	-	TRBJ2-1	-	CASSLGTRRRDNEQFF	TGTGCCAGCAGCTTAGGGACGCGACGGAGGGACAATGAGCAGTTCTTC
TRBV7-9	-	TRBJ1-2	-	CASSRYRSYGYTF	TGTGCCAGCAGCCGGTACAGGAGCTATGGCTACACCTTC
TRBV9	TRBD2	TRBJ2-7	-	CASSPESGELYEQYF	TGTGCCAGCAGCCCCGAGAGCGGGGAGTTGTACGAGCAGTACTTC
TRBV30	-	TRBJ1-6	-	CAWSVRWGMDRRDNSPLHF	TGTGCCTGGAGTGTAAGGTGGGGGATGGACAGACGAGATAATTCACCCCTCCACTTT
TRBV7-9	-	TRBJ1-1	-	CASSLTQGVVGEAFF	TGTGCCAGCAGCTTAACCCAGGGCGTGGTAGGTGAAGCTTTCTTT
TRBV7-9	-	TRBJ2-2	-	CASSNSLVGELFF	TGTGCCAGCTCAAACTCACTAGTCGGGGAGCTGTTTTTT
TRBV4-3	-	TRBJ1-5	-	CASSRGQLNQPQHF	TGCGCCAGCAGCCGAGGACAGCTCAATCAGCCCCAGCATTTT
TRBV7-9	TRBD1	TRBJ1-1	-	CASSSPTGGFEAFF	TGTGCCAGCAGCTCCCCAACAGGGGGTTTTGAAGCTTTCTTT
TRBV6-1	-	TRBJ2-1	-	CASSEQVPYNEQFF	TGTGCCAGCAGTGAGCAGGTCCCCTACAATGAGCAGTTCTTC
TRBV2	-	TRBJ2-1	-	CASRARQARGNEQFF	TGTGCCAGCAGAGCAAGACAGGCACGGGGCAATGAGCAGTTCTTC
TRBV19	TRBD1	TRBJ2-1	-	CASNSDRSSYNEQFF	TGTGCCAGTAATTCGGACAGGTCTTCATACAATGAGCAGTTCTTC
TRBV11-2	TRBD2	TRBJ2-7	-	CASSNWGGPYEQYF	TGTGCCAGCTCGAATTGGGGAGGGCCCTACGAGCAGTACTTC
TRBV19	TRBD1	TRBJ2-7	-	CASSKTGGRYEQYF	TGTGCCAGTAGTAAGACAGGGGGCAGATACGAGCAGTACTTC
TRBV28	TRBD1	TRBJ1-6	-	CASSLGDRSNSPLHF	TGTGCCAGCAGTCTAGGGGACAGATCTAATTCACCCCTCCACTTT
TRBV16	-	TRBJ2-5	-	CASSAQGGVGETQYF	TGTGCCAGCAGCGCACAAGGAGGTGTGGGAGAGACCCAGTACTTC
TRBV4-1	-	TRBJ2-3	-	CASSQGGVLSTDTQYF	TGCGCCAGCAGCCAAGGGGGGGTGCTTAGCACAGATACGCAGTATTTT
TRBV28	-	TRBJ2-3	-	CASSLFRFTDTQYF	TGTGCCAGCAGTTTATTCAGATTCACAGATACGCAGTATTTT
TRBV6-5	-	TRBJ1-2	-	CASSFRQIRNYGYTF	TGTGCCAGCAGTTTCCGACAAATCCGAAACTATGGCTACACCTTC
TRBV2	TRBD2	TRBJ2-3	-	CARSGGIADTQYF	TGTGCCAGGAGCGGGGGGATCGCAGATACGCAGTATTTT
TRBV27	TRBD1	TRBJ2-1	-	CASMRQGKDNEQFF	TGTGCCAGCATGCGACAGGGAAAGGACAATGAGCAGTTCTTC
TRBV7-9	-	TRBJ1-1	once	CASSLEGGAGSFF	TGTGCCAGCAGCTTAGAGGGTGGGGCAGGGTCTTTCTTT
TRBV7-9	-	TRBJ1-2	-	CASSPPRPRDGYTF	TGTGCCAGCAGCCCCCCCAGACCCCGGGATGGCTACACCTTC
TRBV14	TRBD2	TRBJ2-2	few	CASSLRTSGRGPWDTGELFF	TGTGCCAGCAGCCTTCGGACTAGCGGGAGAGGGCCCTGGGACACCGGGGAGCTGTTTTTT
TRBV9	TRBD1	TRBJ1-6	few	CASSAGDRENSPLHF	TGTGCCAGCAGCGCTGGGGACAGGGAGAATTCACCCCTCCACTTT
TRBV28	-	TRBJ1-1	-	CASSSPTEAFF	TGTGCCAGCAGCAGTCCGACTGAAGCTTTCTTT
TRBV7-2	-	TRBJ2-3	-	CASSLDFTDTQYF	TGTGCCAGCAGCTTAGACTTCACAGATACGCAGTATTTT
TRBV19	-	TRBJ1-1	-	CASSMASRGGTEAFF	TGTGCCAGTAGTATGGCGAGCAGGGGAGGGACTGAAGCTTTCTTT
TRBV13	TRBD2	TRBJ2-7	few	CASSGGSGGGEQYF	TGTGCCAGCAGCGGGGGTAGCGGGGGAGGGGAGCAGTACTTC